The text below deals with one TCR beta chain. Its antigen is currently unknown. At one end, the junction sequence differs from germline, possibly due to a read error. From germline, CDR1 is SGHAT and CDR2 FQNNGV. CDR3 length: 13 amino acids. The data stem from a study of shared clonotypes between healthy human individuals. Study-wide results and caveats: Tissue TCR repertoires likely differ from these blood-only repertoires.

Over several immunoSEQ plates, each subset's genomic DNA was distributed in even portions. The data were produced by immunoSEQ multiplex PCR, yet TCRdb's version contains in-frame clones alone and is incomplete. The sample yields over 1.4 million clones, about 96% seen once. This receptor was obtained from a man aged 30-40 years in good health. The sequenced material came from naive CD4+ T cells sorted from blood. Subset here: CD45RA+ positively selected. The genes are TRBV11-2 and TRBJ2-3; no firm D call. In DNA form, the CDR3 reads TGTGCCAGCAGCCTAGACTCCGCAGATACGCAGTATTTT. Protein product: CASSLDSADTQYF.